This TCR beta chain was sequenced for a study of cytomegalovirus exposure and HLA in healthy donors. The V end lost 7 bases, the J end lost 0 bases, and 13 bases lay between the germline ends. This CDR3 is built from 14 residues. Germline lookup yields CDR1 SGHAT and CDR2 FQDESV (reference sequence). The data were produced by immunoSEQ multiplex PCR, yet TCRdb's version contains in-frame clones alone and is incomplete. This table has under 150,000 clones, 85% to 90% appearing once. The specimen sequenced was PBMCs. This clonotype was sampled from a man in his late teens or twenties in good health and CMV-seropositive. J is TRBJ2-7 and V is TRBV11-1, with a weak D call TRBD2 (5 bases). The CDR3 spells CASKGEDSSYEQYF. CDR3 in DNA: TGTGCCAGCAAAGGCGAGGACTCCTCCTACGAGCAGTACTTC.